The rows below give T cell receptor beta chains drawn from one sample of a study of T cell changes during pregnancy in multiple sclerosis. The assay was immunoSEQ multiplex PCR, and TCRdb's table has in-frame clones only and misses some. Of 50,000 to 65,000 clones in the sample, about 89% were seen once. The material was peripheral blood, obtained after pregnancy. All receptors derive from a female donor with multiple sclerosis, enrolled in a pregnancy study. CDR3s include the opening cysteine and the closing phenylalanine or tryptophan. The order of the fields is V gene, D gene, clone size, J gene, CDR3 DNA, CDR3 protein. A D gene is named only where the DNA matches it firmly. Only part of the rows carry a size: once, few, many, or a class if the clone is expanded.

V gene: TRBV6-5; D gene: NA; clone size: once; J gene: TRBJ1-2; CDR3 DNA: TGTGCCAGCAGTTATAGAGGAGACGGTAACTATGGCTACACCTTC; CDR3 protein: CASSYRGDGNYGYTF
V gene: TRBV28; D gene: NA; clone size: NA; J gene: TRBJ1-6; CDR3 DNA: TGTGCCAGCAGTTGGGACGGGGGATATAATTCACCCCTCCACTTT; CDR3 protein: CASSWDGGYNSPLHF
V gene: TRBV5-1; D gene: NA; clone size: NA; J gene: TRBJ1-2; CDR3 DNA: TGCGCCAGCAGCGGCGGGGGGTACTATGGCTACACCTTC; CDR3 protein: CASSGGGYYGYTF
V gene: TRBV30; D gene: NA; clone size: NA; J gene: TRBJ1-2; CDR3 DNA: TGTGCCTGGAGTGTCGGGAGTTTCTATGGCTACACCTTC; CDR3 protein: CAWSVGSFYGYTF
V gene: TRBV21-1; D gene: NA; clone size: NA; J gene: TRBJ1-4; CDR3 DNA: TGTGCCAGCAGCAAAGGGGACAAAAATGAAAAACTGTTTTTT; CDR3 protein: CASSKGDKNEKLFF
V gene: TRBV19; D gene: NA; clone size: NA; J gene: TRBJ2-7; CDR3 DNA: TGTGCCAGTAGTCAAACAGGGTACGAGCAGTACTTC; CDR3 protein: CASSQTGYEQYF
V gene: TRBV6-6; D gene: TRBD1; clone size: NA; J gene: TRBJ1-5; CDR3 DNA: TGTGCCAGCAGAGGGGACAGATTCGGCAATCAGCCCCAGCATTTT; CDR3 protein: CASRGDRFGNQPQHF
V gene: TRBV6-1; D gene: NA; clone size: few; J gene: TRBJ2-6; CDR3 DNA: TGTGCCAGCACCCAAGGGGGCTCTGGGGCCAACGTCCTGACTTTC; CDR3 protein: CASTQGGSGANVLTF
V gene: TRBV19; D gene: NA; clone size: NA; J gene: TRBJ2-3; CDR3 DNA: TGTGCCACCAAACCATCGGGGGGCTCAGATACGCAGTATTTT; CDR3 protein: CATKPSGGSDTQYF
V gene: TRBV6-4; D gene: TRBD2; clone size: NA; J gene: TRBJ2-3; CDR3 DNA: TGTGCCAGCAGTGCCCGGACTAGCGGCACAGATACGCAGTATTTT; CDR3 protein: CASSARTSGTDTQYF
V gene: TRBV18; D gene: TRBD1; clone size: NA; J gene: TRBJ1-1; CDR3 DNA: TGTGCCAGCTCACCAGCGACAGGGATGAACACTGAAGCTTTCTTT; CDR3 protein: CASSPATGMNTEAFF
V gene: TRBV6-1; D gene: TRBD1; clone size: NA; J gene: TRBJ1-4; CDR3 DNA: TGTGCCAGCAGTAAGACAGGGGGTCTGGAACTGTTTTTT; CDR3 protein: CASSKTGGLELFF
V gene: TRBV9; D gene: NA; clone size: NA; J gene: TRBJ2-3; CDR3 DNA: TGTGCCAGCAGCCGACTCCACACAGATACGCAGTATTTT; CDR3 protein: CASSRLHTDTQYF
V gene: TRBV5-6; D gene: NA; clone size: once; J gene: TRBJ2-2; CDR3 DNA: TGTGCCAGCAGCTCCTTATGGACAGAAGGCACCGGGGAGCTGTTTTTT; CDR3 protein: CASSSLWTEGTGELFF
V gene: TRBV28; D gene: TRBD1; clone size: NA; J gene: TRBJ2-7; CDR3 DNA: TGTGCCAGCAGTCAAGGGACAGGGGGGAAACAAGAGCAGTACTTC; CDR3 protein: CASSQGTGGKQEQYF
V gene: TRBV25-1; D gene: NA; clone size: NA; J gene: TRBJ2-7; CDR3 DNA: TGTGCCAGCAGTGAAGACAATACCTACGAGCAGTACTTC; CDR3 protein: CASSEDNTYEQYF
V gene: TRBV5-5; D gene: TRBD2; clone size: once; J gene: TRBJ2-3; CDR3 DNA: TGTGCCAGCAGCTTATTTAGCGGGGGCACAGATACGCAGTATTTT; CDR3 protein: CASSLFSGGTDTQYF
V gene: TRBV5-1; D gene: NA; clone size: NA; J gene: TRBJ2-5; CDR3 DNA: TGCGCCAGCAGCTTGGGACATCCGGAGACCCAGTACTTC; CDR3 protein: CASSLGHPETQYF
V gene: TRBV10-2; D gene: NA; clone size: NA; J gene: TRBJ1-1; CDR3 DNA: TGCGCCAGCAATCAGGGCTACACTGAAGCTTTCTTT; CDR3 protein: CASNQGYTEAFF
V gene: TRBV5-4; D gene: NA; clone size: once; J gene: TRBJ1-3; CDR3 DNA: TGTGCCAGCAGCTCAGACTCTGGAAACACCATATATTTT; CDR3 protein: CASSSDSGNTIYF
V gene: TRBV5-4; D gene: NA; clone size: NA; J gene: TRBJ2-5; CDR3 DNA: TGTGCCAGCAGCTTTAGAACCGGGACTGCTCAAGAGACCCAGTACTTC; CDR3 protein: CASSFRTGTAQETQYF
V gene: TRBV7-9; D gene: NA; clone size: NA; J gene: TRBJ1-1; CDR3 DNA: TGTGCCAGCAGCCCGTATGCGGGGGAGAACACTGAAGCTTTCTTT; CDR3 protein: CASSPYAGENTEAFF
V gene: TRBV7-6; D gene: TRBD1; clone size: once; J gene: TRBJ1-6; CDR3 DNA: TGTGCCAGCAGCTTAGCCGGGGGCAGGGGGAGTCCCTATAATTCACCCCTCCACTTT; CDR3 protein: CASSLAGGRGSPYNSPLHF
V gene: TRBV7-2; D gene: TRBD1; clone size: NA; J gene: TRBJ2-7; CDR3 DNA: TGTGCCAGCAGTTTCGCCGCCCACAGGGGCGAGCAGTACTTC; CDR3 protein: CASSFAAHRGEQYF
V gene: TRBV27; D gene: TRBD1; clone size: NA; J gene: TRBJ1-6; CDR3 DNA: TGTGCCAGCAGTTTATACGCAGGGGGCGGGAATTCACCCCTCCACTTT; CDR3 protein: CASSLYAGGGNSPLHF
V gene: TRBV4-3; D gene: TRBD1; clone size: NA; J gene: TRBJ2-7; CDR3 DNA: TGCGCCAGCAGCCAGGGCCGGACAGGGGATGGCTACGAGCAGTACTTC; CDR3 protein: CASSQGRTGDGYEQYF
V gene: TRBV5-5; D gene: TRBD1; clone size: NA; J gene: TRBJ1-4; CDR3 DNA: TGTGCCAGCAGCTATAAGACAGGGAATGAAAAACTGTTTTTT; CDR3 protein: CASSYKTGNEKLFF
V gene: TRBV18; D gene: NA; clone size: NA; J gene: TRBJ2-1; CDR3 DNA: TGTGCCAGCTCACGGGTCGGGCGGGGCAGCTCCTACAATGAGCAGTTCTTC; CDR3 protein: CASSRVGRGSSYNEQFF
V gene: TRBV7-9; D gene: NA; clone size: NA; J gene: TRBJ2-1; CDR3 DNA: TGTGCCAGCAGCTTAGGGATGGGCTTGGACTACAATGAGCAGTTCTTC; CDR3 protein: CASSLGMGLDYNEQFF
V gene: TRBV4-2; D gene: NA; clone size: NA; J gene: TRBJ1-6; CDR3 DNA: TGTGCCAGCAGCCAAGTGAGGTTGGATCCCCTCCACTTT; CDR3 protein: CASSQVRLDPLHF
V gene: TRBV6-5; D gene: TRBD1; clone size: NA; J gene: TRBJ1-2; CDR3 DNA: TGTGCCAGCAGTCGACAGGGGGTGGGTGGCTACACCTTC; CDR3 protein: CASSRQGVGGYTF
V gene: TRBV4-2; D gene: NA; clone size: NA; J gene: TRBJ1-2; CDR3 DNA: TGTGCCAGCAGCCCGGACATTAACTATGGCTACACCTTC; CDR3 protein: CASSPDINYGYTF
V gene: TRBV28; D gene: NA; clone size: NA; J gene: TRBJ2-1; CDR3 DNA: TGTGCCAGCAGCCTAACCTCATGGGGGGGGCGCAATGAGCAGTTCTTC; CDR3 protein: CASSLTSWGGRNEQFF